These 31 T cell receptor beta chains were sequenced from one sample in a study of glioma-infiltrating T cells after dendritic cell vaccination. Clones were read by immunoSEQ multiplex PCR, and TCRdb kept only the in-frame ones, dropping some. The sample has about 64,000 clones, roughly nine tenths seen once; the top ten hold 11%. Time point described: after dendritic cell vaccination, including at tumor progression/relapse. Sample: blood, taken after dendritic cell vaccination. The receptors here all came from a human donor with glioblastoma.

The rearrangement uses TRBV7-6 and TRBJ1-5; 11 bases are a match to TRBD1. Per the germline V gene, CDR1 is SGHVS and CDR2 is FNYEAQ. This CDR3 spans 14 amino acids. J was trimmed by 5 bases and V by 5 bases; bases with no gene match: 2. The CDR3 coding sequence is TGTGCCAGCAGCATGGGACAGGGGGATCAGCCCCAGCATTTT. Amino acids: CASSMGQGDQPQHF.

For this clone: A junction end diverges from the germline sequence, so it may reflect a read error. The V call is TRBV4-1, the J call TRBJ2-2; 14 positions agree with TRBD2. The CDR3 is made up of 18 amino acids. Germline V lookup: CDR1 MGHRA, CDR2 YSYEKL. The CDR3 spells CASSQRTSGGRNTRELFF. CDR3 nucleotides: TGCGCCAGCAGCCAGCGGACTAGCGGGGGGAGGAACACCAGGGAGCTGTTTTTT.

This sequence joins TRBV7-2 and TRBJ1-2; no reliable D call. The CDR3 extends over 16 amino acids. Trimming left V 5 bases short and J 3 bases short, with 19 bases between. The germline V gene has CDR1 SGHTA and CDR2 FQGNSA. Here the CDR3 reads CASSPNRGDRDYGYTF. CDR3 DNA: TGTGCCAGCAGCCCCAATAGAGGAGATCGGGACTATGGCTACACCTTC. Complete variable domain (other parts from reference TRBV7-2 and TRBJ1-2): GAGVSQSPSNKVTEKGKDVELRCDPISGHTALYWYRQSLGQGLEFLIYFQGNSAPDKSGLPSDRFSAERTGGSVSTLTIQRTQQEDSAVYLCASSPNRGDRDYGYTFGSGTRLTVV.

V gene TRBV4-3 combines with J gene TRBJ2-1; 8 bases agree with TRBD2. The germline CDR1 and CDR2 sequences are LGHNA and YSLEER. The CDR3 covers 15 residues. The trim removed 1 base at V and 10 bases at J, leaving 9 bases unmatched. The CDR3 DNA is TGCGCCAGCAGCCAAGCTCCGGGAGGGCCAAGCGAGCAGTTCTTC. This encodes CASSQAPGGPSEQFF.

The chain couples TRBV5-1 to TRBJ2-7; the match to TRBD2 covers 12 bases. CDR3 length: 14 amino acids. Germline CDR1 and CDR2: SGHRS and YFSETQ. V trimming: 5 bases; J trimming: 4 bases; junction bases outside the gene matches: 4. CDR3 protein: CASSMTSGSYEQYF. The CDR3, as DNA: TGCGCCAGCAGTATGACTAGCGGGAGTTACGAGCAGTACTTC.

The chain recombines TRBV7-9 with TRBJ1-6; 9 positions agree with TRBD1. Germline trimming cut 5 bases from V and 10 bases from J; bases unmatched to any gene: 9. Germline V CDR1 and CDR2: SEHNR, FQNEAQ (reference sequence). This CDR3 comprises 15 residues. CDR3 nucleotide sequence: TGTGCCAGCAGCCCCCCGGGACAGGGTGGATCACCCCTCCACTTT. Residues: CASSPPGQGGSPLHF.

This clone is classed as medium-sized. The chain combines TRBV5-6 with TRBJ1-1; D is ambiguous. CDR3 length: 12 amino acids. The germline V and J ends were trimmed by 6 bases and 5 bases, with 11 bases remaining between them. Germline values: CDR1 SGHDT, CDR2 YYEEEE. The CDR3 region is CASTQSGTEAFF. The CDR3 DNA sequence: TGTGCCAGCACTCAGTCGGGGACTGAAGCTTTCTTT.

The CDR3 DNA is TGCGCCAGCAGACCGGGACAGGTTCGGCTCCATAGCAATCAGCCCCAGCATTTT. This translates into CASRPGQVRLHSNQPQHF. The gene calls are TRBV5-1 and TRBJ1-5; 8 bases are shared with TRBD1. Per the germline V gene, CDR1 is SGHRS and CDR2 is YFSETQ. Trimming took 5 bases from V and 0 from J; bases not matched to a gene: 13. This CDR3 is built from 18 residues.

This chain joins TRBV29-1 and TRBJ2-5, with 8 bases lining up with TRBD2. The DNA matches TRBJ2-7 better at its end, which makes the J call doubtful. Germline loops: CDR1 SQVTM, CDR2 ANQGSEA. The CDR3 spans 14 residues. The CDR3 region is CSVVPSGLAYEQYF. Written as DNA, the CDR3 is TGCAGCGTTGTACCTAGCGGGTTAGCCTACGAGCAGTACTTC.

The genes are TRBV2 and TRBJ2-2; 8 bases align to TRBD1. V dropped 8 bases and J dropped 6; count of bases not matched to a gene: 8. Germline V lookup: CDR1 SNHLY, CDR2 FYNNEI. CDR3 size: 14 residues. For the CDR3, the DNA is TGTGCCAGCGTTTGGACAGGGCCGGCCGGGGAGCTGTTTTTT. Translating it yields CASVWTGPAGELFF.

This sequence joins TRBV5-4 and TRBJ2-1; maybe TRBD2 (6 bases). The CDR3 has 16 amino acids. Germline CDR1 SGHNT, CDR2 YYREEE (reference sequence). V was clipped by 0 bases and J by 7 bases, with 17 bases between them. Here the CDR3 reads CASSLGASSAVNEQFF. CDR3 in DNA: TGTGCCAGCAGCTTGGGTGCGTCTAGCGCAGTTAATGAGCAGTTCTTC.

The rearrangement joins TRBV30 to TRBJ2-2, with D possibly matching TRBD1 (5 bases). V lost 0 bases and J 8 bases, leaving 10 bases between the germline ends. CDR1 and CDR2 from the germline V gene are GTSNPN and SVGIG (reference sequence). CDR3 length: 13 amino acids. The CDR3 sequence is CAWSVQVPGELFF. The CDR3 DNA is TGTGCCTGGAGTGTACAGGTACCAGGGGAGCTGTTTTTT.

The chain carries TRBV6-6 and TRBJ1-1; D gene uncertain. The ends were cut back, 4 bases at V and 7 bases at J, with 7 bases in the middle. This CDR3 has 11 amino acids. Germline V gene data show CDR1 as MNHNY and CDR2 as SVGAGI (reference sequence). For the CDR3, the DNA is TGTGCCAGCAGTTTTCACAGTGAAGCTTTCTTT. Translating it yields CASSFHSEAFF.

The gene calls are TRBV7-2 and TRBJ1-1; D unclear. V shed 1 base and J shed 7 bases, with 13 bases lying between them. From germline, CDR1 is SGHTA and CDR2 FQGNSA. CDR3 length: 14 amino acids. The CDR3 region is CASSLGREVSEAFF. In DNA form, the CDR3 reads TGTGCCAGCAGCTTAGGGCGGGAGGTGAGTGAAGCTTTCTTT. The entire variable domain, with the rest obtained from reference TRBV7-2 and TRBJ1-1, is as follows: GAGVSQSPSNKVTEKGKDVELRCDPISGHTALYWYRQSLGQGLEFLIYFQGNSAPDKSGLPSDRFSAERTGGSVSTLTIQRTQQEDSAVYLCASSLGREVSEAFFGQGTRLTVV.

This chain links TRBV2 with TRBJ1-5; no definite D call. V gave up 4 bases and J gave up 6 bases, with 7 bases separating them. CDR1 and CDR2 (germline): SNHLY, FYNNEI. CDR3 size: 12 residues. The CDR3: CASSGPSQPQHF. The CDR3 region has the DNA TGTGCCAGCAGTGGCCCGAGTCAGCCCCAGCATTTT.

About this clone: The junction shows a germline mismatch at one end, possibly a read error. The sample contains more than one DNA sequence encoding this CDR3. This chain links TRBV25-1 with TRBJ1-6; D might be TRBD1 (6 bases). CDR1 and CDR2 from the germline V gene are MGHDK and SYGVNS. There are 16 residues in the CDR3. The CDR3 region has the DNA TGTGCCAGCAGTGAATCGGGCACAGGGCGAAATTCCCCCCTCCACTTT. Translated: CASSESGTGRNSPLHF.

Here the CDR3 DNA reads TGTGCCAGCAGCGACAAGAGCGGGAGCGATACGCAGTATTTT. Amino acid sequence: CASSDKSGSDTQYF. The chain links TRBV13 to TRBJ2-3; TRBD2 aligns across 8 bases. The germline V gene encodes CDR1 PRHDT and CDR2 FYEKMQ (reference sequence). The trim removed 5 bases at V and 6 bases at J, leaving 7 bases unmatched. This CDR3 is built from 14 residues. Complete variable domain (other parts from reference TRBV13 and TRBJ2-3): AAGVIQSPRHLIKEKRETATLKCYPIPRHDTVYWYQQGPGQDPQFLISFYEKMQSDKGSIPDRFSAQQFSDYHSELNMSSLELGDSALYFCASSDKSGSDTQYFGPGTRLTVL.

This clone was counted once. The chain carries TRBV15 and TRBJ2-1; D is perhaps TRBD2 (6 bases). CDR1 is LNHNV and CDR2 is YYDKDF in the germline V gene (reference sequence). Trimming shortened V by 1 base and J by 7 bases, and 17 bases separated the two germline ends. The CDR3 contains 16 residues. This chain's CDR3 is CATSRGYREEGNEQFF. DNA of the CDR3: TGTGCCACCAGCAGAGGATATAGGGAGGAGGGGAATGAGCAGTTCTTC. The full variable domain, in which reference TRBV15 and TRBJ2-1 provide the parts outside the CDR3, is DAMVIQNPRYQVTQFGKPVTLSCSQTLNHNVMYWYQQKSSQAPKLLFHYYDKDFNNEADTPDNFQSRRPNTSFCFLDIRSPGLGDTAMYLCATSRGYREEGNEQFFGPGTRLTVL.

This chain uses TRBV11-3 with TRBJ2-7; 12 bases line up with TRBD2. Germline V gives CDR1 SGHNT, CDR2 YENEEA. This CDR3 region has 15 residues. Trimming cost V 4 bases and J 7 bases; bases outside gene matches: 8. The CDR3 nucleotides read TGTGCCAGCAGCTATCTAGCGGGAGGGCCGTGGGAGCAGTACTTC. It yields the protein CASSYLAGGPWEQYF. The full variable domain, with the rest looked up from reference TRBV11-3 and TRBJ2-7, is EAGVVQSPRYKIIEKKQPVAFWCNPISGHNTLYWYLQNLGQGPELLIRYENEEAVDDSQLPKDRFSAERLKGVDSTLKIQPAELGDSAVYLCASSYLAGGPWEQYFGPGTRLTVT.

The J gene is TRBJ2-5, the V gene TRBV7-9; 7 bases agree with TRBD2. The germline CDR1 and CDR2 sequences are SEHNR and FQNEAQ (reference sequence). This CDR3 is built from 16 residues. Germline trimming cut 3 bases from V and 0 bases from J; bases unmatched to any gene: 7. The CDR3 DNA reads as TGTGCCAGCAGCTTTTTTCCTAGCGGCTACCAAGAGACCCAGTACTTC. It is translated as CASSFFPSGYQETQYF.

The chain recombines TRBV30 with TRBJ2-3; D remains unclear. The V end lost 7 bases, the J end lost 1 base, and 12 bases lay between the germline ends. The germline CDR1 and CDR2 sequences are GTSNPN and SVGIG (reference sequence). This CDR3 has 13 amino acids. The CDR3 sequence: CASYPLGTDTQYF. The CDR3 DNA sequence: TGTGCCTCCTACCCTTTGGGCACAGATACGCAGTATTTT.

CDR3 sequence: CASSLALSGQPQHF. CDR3 DNA: TGTGCCAGCAGCTTAGCCCTCTCCGGGCAGCCCCAGCATTTT. V gene TRBV7-9 combines with J gene TRBJ1-5, with D uncertain. This CDR3 has 14 amino acids. Between the trimmed V and J ends, which lost 0 bases and 7 bases, there was a span of 10 bases. Germline V gene sequence: CDR1 SEHNR, CDR2 FQNEAQ (reference sequence).

The chain joins TRBV7-9 to TRBJ1-1; possibly TRBD1 for D (6 bases). CDR3 length: 14 amino acids. The germline gives CDR1 SEHNR, CDR2 FQNEAQ (reference sequence). V was cut by 5 bases and J by 6 bases, with 16 bases left in between. CDR3 loop: CASSPRTGGSEAFF. The CDR3 nucleotides read TGTGCCAGCAGCCCTCGGACGGGGGGCTCTGAAGCTTTCTTT.

The genes are TRBV15 and TRBJ2-2, with TRBD1 matching over 10 bases. Looked up from germline, CDR1 is LNHNV and CDR2 is YYDKDF (reference sequence). CDR3 length: 17 amino acids. V shed 0 bases and J 4 bases; nucleotides not matched to a gene: 5. The CDR3 nucleotides read TGTGCCACCAGCAGAGATAGGGGGACAGGGGCCACCGGGGAGCTGTTTTTT. It translates to CATSRDRGTGATGELFF.

This chain joins TRBV5-1 and TRBJ2-7, with 10 positions matching TRBD1. With V trimmed by 0 bases and J by 5 bases, 2 bases remained unmatched. The germline CDR1 and CDR2 sequences are SGHRS and YFSETQ. This CDR3 has 14 amino acids. In DNA form, the CDR3 reads TGCGCCAGCAGCTTGGAGGGACAGGGGAACGAGCAGTACTTC. This gives the protein CASSLEGQGNEQYF. Full variable domain (missing parts from reference TRBV5-1 and TRBJ2-7): KAGVTQTPRYLIKTRGQQVTLSCSPISGHRSVSWYQQTPGQGLQFLFEYFSETQRNKGNFPGRFSGRQFSNSRSEMNVSTLELGDSALYLCASSLEGQGNEQYFGPGTRLTVT.

V usage is TRBV30 and J usage is TRBJ2-7; a possible D gene is TRBD1 (6 bases). The germline gives CDR1 GTSNPN, CDR2 SVGIG (reference sequence). V gave up 4 bases and J gave up 6 bases, with 10 bases separating them. The CDR3 is made up of 11 amino acids. The CDR3 loop reads CAWNRVGEQYF. The CDR3 DNA sequence: TGTGCCTGGAACAGGGTCGGCGAGCAGTACTTC.

The chain is built from TRBV10-3 and TRBJ1-1, with D possibly being TRBD1 (5 bases). The CDR3 has 12 amino acids. Germline values: CDR1 ENHRY, CDR2 SYGVKD. V was cut by 4 bases and J by 7 bases, with 10 bases left in between. This chain's CDR3 is CAISVRGSEAFF. The CDR3 region has the DNA TGTGCCATCAGTGTTAGGGGTAGTGAAGCTTTCTTT.

This chain joins TRBV18 and TRBJ1-6; TRBD1 is a possible D gene (5 bases). In germline, CDR1 is KGHSH, CDR2 LQKENI. This CDR3 spans 17 amino acids. Trimming left V 2 bases short and J 0 bases short, with 11 bases between. CDR3 DNA: TGTGCCAGCTCACCAGCGGGGAGGGGCTCCTATAATTCACCCCTCCACTTT. Translation gives CASSPAGRGSYNSPLHF. The full variable domain, rest sourced from reference TRBV18 and TRBJ1-6, is NAGVMQNPRHLVRRRGQEARLRCSPMKGHSHVYWYRQLPEEGLKFMVYLQKENIIDESGMPKERFSAEFPKEGPSILRIQQVVRGDSAAYFCASSPAGRGSYNSPLHFGNGTRLTVT.

This rearrangement joins TRBV7-2 to TRBJ1-5; D perhaps matches TRBD1 (6 bases). CDR1 SGHTA and CDR2 FQGNSA come from the germline V gene. V shed 5 bases and J shed 5 bases, with 16 bases lying between them. The CDR3 runs to 15 residues. The chain's CDR3 is CASSVQGFWDQPQHF. The CDR3 bases are TGTGCCAGCAGCGTACAGGGATTTTGGGATCAGCCCCAGCATTTT.

The chain uses TRBV6-6 and TRBJ1-2; 8 nucleotides agree with TRBD1. CDR1 is MNHNY, CDR2 SVGAGI, per germline (reference sequence). This CDR3 has 15 residues. Trimming at V came to 5 bases and at J to 8 bases, leaving 13 bases not matched to a gene. CDR3 in amino acids: CASSGEAWTGQGYTF. The CDR3 DNA follows: TGTGCCAGCAGTGGGGAAGCCTGGACAGGGCAAGGCTACACCTTC.

V is TRBV27 and J is TRBJ1-5, with D tentatively TRBD1 (5 bases). Looked up from germline, CDR1 is MNHEY and CDR2 is SMNVEV (reference sequence). Trimming took 6 bases from V and 1 from J, leaving 10 bases between them. CDR3 length equals 14 residues. CDR3 sequence (DNA): TGTGCCAGCAGGGGGGGGAGCAGCAATCAGCCCCAGCATTTT. Encoded protein: CASRGGSSNQPQHF.